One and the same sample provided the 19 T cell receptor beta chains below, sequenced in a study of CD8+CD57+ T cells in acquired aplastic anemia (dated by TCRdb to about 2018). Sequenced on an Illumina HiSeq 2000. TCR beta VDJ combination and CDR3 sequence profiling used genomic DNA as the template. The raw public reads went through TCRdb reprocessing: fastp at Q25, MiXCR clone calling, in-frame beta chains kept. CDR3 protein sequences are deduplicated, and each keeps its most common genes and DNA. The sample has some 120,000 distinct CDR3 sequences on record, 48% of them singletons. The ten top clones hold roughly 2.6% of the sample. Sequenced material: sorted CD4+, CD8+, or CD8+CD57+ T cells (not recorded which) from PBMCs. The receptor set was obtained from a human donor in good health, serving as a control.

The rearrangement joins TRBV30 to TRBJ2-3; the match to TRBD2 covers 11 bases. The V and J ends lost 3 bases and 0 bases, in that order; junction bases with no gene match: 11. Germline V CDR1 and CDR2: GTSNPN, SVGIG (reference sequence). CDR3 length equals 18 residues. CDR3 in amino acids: CAWRKTSGENFSTDTQYF. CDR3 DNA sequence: TGTGCCTGGAGAAAGACTAGCGGGGAGAACTTTAGCACAGATACGCAGTATTTT.

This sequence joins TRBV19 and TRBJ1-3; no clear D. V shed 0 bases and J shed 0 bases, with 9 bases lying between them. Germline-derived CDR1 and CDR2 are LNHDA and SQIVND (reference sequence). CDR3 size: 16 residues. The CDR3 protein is CASSIDNWSSGNTIYF. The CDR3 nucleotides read TGTGCCAGTAGTATAGATAACTGGAGCTCTGGAAACACCATATATTTT.

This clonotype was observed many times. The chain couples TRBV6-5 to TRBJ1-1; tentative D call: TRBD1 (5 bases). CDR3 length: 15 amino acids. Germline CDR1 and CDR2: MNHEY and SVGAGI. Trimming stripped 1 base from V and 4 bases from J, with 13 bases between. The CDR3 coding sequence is TGTGCCAGCAGTTACTGGGTCGGGGGGAGCACTGAAGCTTTCTTT. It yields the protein CASSYWVGGSTEAFF.

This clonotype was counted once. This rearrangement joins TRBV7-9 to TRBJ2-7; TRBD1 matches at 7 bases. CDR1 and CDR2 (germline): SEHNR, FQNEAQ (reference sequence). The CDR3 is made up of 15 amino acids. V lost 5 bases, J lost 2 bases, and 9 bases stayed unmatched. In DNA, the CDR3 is TGTGCCAGCAGCAGTTCGACAGGGCGTCCCTACGAGCAGTACTTC. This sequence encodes CASSSSTGRPYEQYF. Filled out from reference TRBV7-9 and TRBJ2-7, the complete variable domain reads DTGVSQNPRHKITKRGQNVTFRCDPISEHNRLYWYRQTLGQGPEFLTYFQNEAQLEKSRLLSDRFSAERPKGSFSTLEIQRTEQGDSAMYLCASSSSTGRPYEQYFGPGTRLTVT.

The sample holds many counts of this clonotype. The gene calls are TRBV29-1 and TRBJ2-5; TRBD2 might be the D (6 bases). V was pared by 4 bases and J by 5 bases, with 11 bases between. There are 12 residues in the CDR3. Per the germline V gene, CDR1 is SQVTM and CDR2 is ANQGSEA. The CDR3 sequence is CSVVLLAETQYF. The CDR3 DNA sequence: TGCAGCGTTGTGCTTCTAGCGGAGACCCAGTACTTC.

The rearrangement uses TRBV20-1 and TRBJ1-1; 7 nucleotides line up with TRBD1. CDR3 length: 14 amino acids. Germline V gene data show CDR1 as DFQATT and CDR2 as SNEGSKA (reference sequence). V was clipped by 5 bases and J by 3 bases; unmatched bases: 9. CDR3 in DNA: TGCAGTGCTGCACATGACAGGGTGTACACTGAAGCTTTCTTT. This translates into CSAAHDRVYTEAFF.

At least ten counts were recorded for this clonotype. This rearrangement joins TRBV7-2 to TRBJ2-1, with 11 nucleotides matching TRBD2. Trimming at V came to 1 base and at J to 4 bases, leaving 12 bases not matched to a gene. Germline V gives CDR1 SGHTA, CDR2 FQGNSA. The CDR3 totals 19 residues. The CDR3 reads CASSLGPDIAGGRYNEQFF. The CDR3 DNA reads TGTGCCAGCAGCTTAGGGCCCGACATAGCGGGGGGGCGGTACAATGAGCAGTTCTTC.

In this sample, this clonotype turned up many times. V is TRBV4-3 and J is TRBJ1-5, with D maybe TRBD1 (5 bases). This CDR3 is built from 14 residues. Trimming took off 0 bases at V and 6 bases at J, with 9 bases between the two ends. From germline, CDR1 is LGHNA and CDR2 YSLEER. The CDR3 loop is CASSQDRATQPQHF. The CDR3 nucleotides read TGCGCCAGCAGCCAAGACAGGGCCACTCAGCCCCAGCATTTT.

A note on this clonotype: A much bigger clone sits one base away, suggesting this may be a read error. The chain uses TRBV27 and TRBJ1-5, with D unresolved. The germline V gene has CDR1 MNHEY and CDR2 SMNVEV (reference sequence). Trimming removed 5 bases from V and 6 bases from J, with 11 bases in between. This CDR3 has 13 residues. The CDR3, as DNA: TGTGCCAGCAGTCCCCGAGTGGGTCAGCCCCAGCATTTT. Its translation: CASSPRVGQPQHF.

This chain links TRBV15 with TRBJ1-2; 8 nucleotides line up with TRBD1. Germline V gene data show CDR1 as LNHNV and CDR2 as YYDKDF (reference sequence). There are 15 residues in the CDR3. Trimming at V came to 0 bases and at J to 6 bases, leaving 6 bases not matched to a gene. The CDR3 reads CATSRDRAGGNGYTF. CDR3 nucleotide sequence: TGTGCCACCAGCAGAGATCGGGCAGGGGGCAATGGCTACACCTTC.

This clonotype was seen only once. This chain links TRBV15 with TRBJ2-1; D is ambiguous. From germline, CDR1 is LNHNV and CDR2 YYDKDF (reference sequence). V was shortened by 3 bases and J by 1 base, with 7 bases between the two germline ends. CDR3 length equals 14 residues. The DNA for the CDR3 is TGTGCCACCAGCAGGCCCACTTCCTACAATGAGCAGTTCTTC. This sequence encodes CATSRPTSYNEQFF. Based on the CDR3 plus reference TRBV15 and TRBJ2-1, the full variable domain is DAMVIQNPRYQVTQFGKPVTLSCSQTLNHNVMYWYQQKSSQAPKLLFHYYDKDFNNEADTPDNFQSRRPNTSFCFLDIRSPGLGDTAMYLCATSRPTSYNEQFFGPGTRLTVL.

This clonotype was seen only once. CDR3 nucleotide sequence: TGTGCCATCAGTGCGGGACAGCCAAAGGAAGGTTCACCCCTCCACTTT. Residues: CAISAGQPKEGSPLHF. This chain joins TRBV10-3 and TRBJ1-6; 7 nucleotides agree with TRBD1. J gave up 9 bases and V 4 bases, and 12 bases lay outside the gene matches. CDR3 length: 16 residues. Germline V gives CDR1 ENHRY, CDR2 SYGVKD.

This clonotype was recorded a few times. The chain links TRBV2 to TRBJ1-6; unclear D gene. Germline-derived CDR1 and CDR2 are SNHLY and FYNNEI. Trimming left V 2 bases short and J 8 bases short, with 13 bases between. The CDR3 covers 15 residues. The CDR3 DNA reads TGTGCCAGCAGTGAACTGGGCGTGAGGGATTCACCCCTCCACTTT. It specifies CASSELGVRDSPLHF. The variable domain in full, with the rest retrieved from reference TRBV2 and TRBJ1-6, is EPEVTQTPSHQVTQMGQEVILRCVPISNHLYFYWYRQILGQKVEFLVSFYNNEISEKSEIFDDQFSVERPDGSNFTLKIRSTKLEDSAMYFCASSELGVRDSPLHFGNGTRLTVT.

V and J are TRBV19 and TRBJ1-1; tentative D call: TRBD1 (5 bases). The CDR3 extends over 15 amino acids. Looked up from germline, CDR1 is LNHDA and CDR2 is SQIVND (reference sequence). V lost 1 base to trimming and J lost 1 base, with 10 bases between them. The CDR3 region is CASSIAGRTNTEAFF. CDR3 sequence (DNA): TGTGCCAGTAGTATAGCGGGACGGACGAACACTGAAGCTTTCTTT.

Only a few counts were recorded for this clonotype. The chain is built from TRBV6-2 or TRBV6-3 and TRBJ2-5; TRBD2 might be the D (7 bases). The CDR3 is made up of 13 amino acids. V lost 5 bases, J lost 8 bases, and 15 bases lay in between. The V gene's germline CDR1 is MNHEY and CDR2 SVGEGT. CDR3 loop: CASSLPPGGTQYF. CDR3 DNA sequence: TGTGCCAGCAGTCTCCCGCCGGGGGGCACCCAGTACTTC.

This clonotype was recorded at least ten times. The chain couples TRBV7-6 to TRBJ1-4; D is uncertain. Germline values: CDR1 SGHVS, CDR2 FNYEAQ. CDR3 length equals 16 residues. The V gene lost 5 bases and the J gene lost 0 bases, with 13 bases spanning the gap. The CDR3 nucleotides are TGTGCCAGCAGCGACATACAGACGGCAACTAATGAAAAACTGTTTTTT. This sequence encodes CASSDIQTATNEKLFF.

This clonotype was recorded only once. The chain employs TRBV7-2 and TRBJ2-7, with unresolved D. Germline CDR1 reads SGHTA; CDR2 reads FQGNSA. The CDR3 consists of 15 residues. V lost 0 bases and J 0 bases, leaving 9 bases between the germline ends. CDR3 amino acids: CASSLAPSSSYEQYF. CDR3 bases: TGTGCCAGCAGCTTAGCCCCCAGCAGCTCCTACGAGCAGTACTTC.

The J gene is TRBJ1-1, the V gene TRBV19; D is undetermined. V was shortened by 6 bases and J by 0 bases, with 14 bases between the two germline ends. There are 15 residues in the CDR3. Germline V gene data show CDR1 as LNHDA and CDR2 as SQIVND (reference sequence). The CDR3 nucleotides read TGTGCCAGTAGCCTCGTCTGGGTCATGAACACTGAAGCTTTCTTT. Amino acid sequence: CASSLVWVMNTEAFF. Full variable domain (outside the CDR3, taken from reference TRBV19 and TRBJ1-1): DGGITQSPKYLFRKEGQNVTLSCEQNLNHDAMYWYRQDPGQGLRLIYYSQIVNDFQKGDIAEGYSVSREKKESFPLTVTSAQKNPTAFYLCASSLVWVMNTEAFFGQGTRLTVV.

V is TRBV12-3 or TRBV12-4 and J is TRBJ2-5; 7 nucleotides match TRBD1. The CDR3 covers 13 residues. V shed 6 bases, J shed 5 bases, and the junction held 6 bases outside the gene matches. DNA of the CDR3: TGTGCCAGCAGGATACAGGGGCCGGAGACCCAGTACTTC. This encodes CASRIQGPETQYF.